Presented here are 5 T cell receptor beta chains from one specimen sequenced in a study of T cells in Graves' hyperthyroidism and ophthalmopathy. Researchers amplified the TCR beta CDR3 regions from RNA transcripts. The study used the HTBI primer set for a first-round RT-PCR of the TCR CDR3. TCRdb fed the multiplex PCR reads into MiXCR, producing one record per CDR3 protein. This sample has 620,000 or so distinct CDR3 sequences, with approximately 14% found just once. Sequenced material: blood. The receptors come from a woman in her forties or fifties with Graves' ophthalmopathy.

This chain uses TRBV18 with TRBJ2-5, with D possibly matching TRBD1 (6 bases). The germline CDR1 and CDR2 sequences are KGHSH and LQKENI. The CDR3 has 15 residues. Trimming removed 2 bases at V and 0 bases at J, with 10 bases between. In DNA, the CDR3 is TGTGCCAGCTCACCAAGGGACAAGAACCAAGAGACCCAGTACTTC. Its protein is CASSPRDKNQETQYF.

The chain uses TRBV28 and TRBJ2-1; 8 positions match TRBD1. Trimming took 6 bases from V and 2 from J; bases not matched to a gene: 3. CDR3 length: 14 amino acids. CDR1 and CDR2 (germline): MDHEN, SYDVKM. CDR3: CASSPRGPYNEQFF. The CDR3 bases are TGTGCCAGCAGCCCCAGGGGGCCCTACAATGAGCAGTTCTTC. Supplemented by reference TRBV28 and TRBJ2-1, the full variable domain reads DVKVTQSSRYLVKRTGEKVFLECVQDMDHENMFWYRQDPGLGLRLIYFSYDVKMKEKGDIPEGYSVSREKKERFSLILESASTNQTSMYLCASSPRGPYNEQFFGPGTRLTVL.

This clonotype occurred many times. The genes are TRBV5-1 and TRBJ2-3; D unresolved. This CDR3 has 16 residues. Germline V gene sequence: CDR1 SGHRS, CDR2 YFSETQ. Trimming removed 4 bases at V and 1 base at J, with 16 bases between. CDR3 sequence: CASSLGPPWGTDTQYF. DNA for the CDR3: TGCGCCAGCAGCCTTGGGCCCCCCTGGGGCACAGATACGCAGTATTTT.

The chain carries TRBV10-3 and TRBJ1-2; 7 positions agree with TRBD1. Germline lookup yields CDR1 ENHRY and CDR2 SYGVKD. V gave up 6 bases and J gave up 8 bases; unmatched junction bases: 9. This CDR3 has 13 amino acids. CDR3 in DNA: TGTGCCATCAGGATACAGGGGTCGGGCGGCTACACCTTC. It codes for CAIRIQGSGGYTF.

In its sample, this clonotype was seen a few times. This chain joins TRBV5-1 and TRBJ2-5; 7 bases agree with TRBD2. The CDR3 sequence is 16 residues long. From germline, CDR1 is SGHRS and CDR2 YFSETQ. V was pared by 2 bases and J by 2 bases, with 9 bases of the junction left unmatched. The CDR3 bases are TGCGCCAGCAGCTTTTCGGGCGGGAGTGGGCAAGAGACCCAGTACTTC. This translates into CASSFSGGSGQETQYF.